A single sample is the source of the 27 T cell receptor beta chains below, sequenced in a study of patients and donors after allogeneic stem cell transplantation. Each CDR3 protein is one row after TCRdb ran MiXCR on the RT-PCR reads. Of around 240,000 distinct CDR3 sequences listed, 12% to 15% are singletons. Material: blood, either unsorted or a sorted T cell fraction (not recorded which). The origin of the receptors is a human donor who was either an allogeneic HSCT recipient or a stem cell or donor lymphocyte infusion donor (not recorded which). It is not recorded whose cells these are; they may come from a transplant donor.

CDR3 sequence reads: CASSEVRGQGNNEQFF. In DNA, the CDR3 is TGTGCCAGCAGTGAAGTTCGGGGACAGGGCAACAATGAGCAGTTCTTC. The rearrangement joins TRBV25-1 to TRBJ2-1, with TRBD1 matching 9 bases. Germline V CDR1 and CDR2: MGHDK, SYGVNS. The CDR3 loop spans 16 amino acids. V was pared by 2 bases and J by 5 bases, with 7 bases of the junction left unmatched.

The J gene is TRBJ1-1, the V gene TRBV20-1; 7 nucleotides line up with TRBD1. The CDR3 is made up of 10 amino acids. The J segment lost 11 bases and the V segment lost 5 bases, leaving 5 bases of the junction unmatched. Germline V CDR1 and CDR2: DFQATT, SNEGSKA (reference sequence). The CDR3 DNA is TGCAGTGCTGAAACAGGGGCGGCTTTCTTT. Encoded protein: CSAETGAAFF.

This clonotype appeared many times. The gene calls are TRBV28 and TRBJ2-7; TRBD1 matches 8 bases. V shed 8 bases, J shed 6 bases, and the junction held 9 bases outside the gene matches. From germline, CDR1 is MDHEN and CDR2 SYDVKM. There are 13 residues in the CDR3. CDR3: CASVGQGAFEQYF. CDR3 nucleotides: TGTGCCAGCGTTGGTCAGGGGGCTTTCGAGCAGTACTTC. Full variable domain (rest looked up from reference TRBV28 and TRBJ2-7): DVKVTQSSRYLVKRTGEKVFLECVQDMDHENMFWYRQDPGLGLRLIYFSYDVKMKEKGDIPEGYSVSREKKERFSLILESASTNQTSMYLCASVGQGAFEQYFGPGTRLTVT.

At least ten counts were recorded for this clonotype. The CDR3 sequence is CATQQLGEQFF. CDR3 sequence (DNA): TGTGCCACCCAACAGCTGGGGGAGCAGTTCTTC. The rearrangement joins TRBV3-1 to TRBJ2-1; no reliable D call. CDR3 length: 11 residues. CDR1 and CDR2 (germline): LGHDT, YNNKEL (reference sequence). The V end was cut by 10 bases, the J end by 10 bases, with 14 bases between.

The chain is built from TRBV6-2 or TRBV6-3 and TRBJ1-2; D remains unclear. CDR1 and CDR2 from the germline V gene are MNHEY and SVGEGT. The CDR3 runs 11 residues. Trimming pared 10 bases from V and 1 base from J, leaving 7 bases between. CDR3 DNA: TGTGCCACGAACCGTAACTATGGCTACACCTTC. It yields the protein CATNRNYGYTF.

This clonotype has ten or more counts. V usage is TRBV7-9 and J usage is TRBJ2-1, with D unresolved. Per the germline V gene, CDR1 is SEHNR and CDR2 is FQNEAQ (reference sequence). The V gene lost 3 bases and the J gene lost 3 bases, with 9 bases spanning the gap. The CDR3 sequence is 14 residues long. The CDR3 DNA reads TGTGCCAGCAGCTTTGGGTTTCTCTACAATGAGCAGTTCTTC. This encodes CASSFGFLYNEQFF.

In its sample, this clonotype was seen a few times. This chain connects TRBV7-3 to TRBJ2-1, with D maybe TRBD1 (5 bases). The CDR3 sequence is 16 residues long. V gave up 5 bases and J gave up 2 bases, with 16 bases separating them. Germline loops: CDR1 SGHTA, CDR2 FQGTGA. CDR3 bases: TGTGCCAGCAGCCCCCAGGGTGTCTCCGCCTACAATGAGCAGTTCTTC. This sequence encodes CASSPQGVSAYNEQFF.

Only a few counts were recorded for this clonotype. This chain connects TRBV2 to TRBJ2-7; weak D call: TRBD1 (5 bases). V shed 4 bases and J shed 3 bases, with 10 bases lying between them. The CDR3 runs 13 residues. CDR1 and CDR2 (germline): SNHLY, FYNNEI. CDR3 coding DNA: TGTGCCAGCAGTGTAACGCAGGGCTACGAGCAGTACTTC. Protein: CASSVTQGYEQYF.

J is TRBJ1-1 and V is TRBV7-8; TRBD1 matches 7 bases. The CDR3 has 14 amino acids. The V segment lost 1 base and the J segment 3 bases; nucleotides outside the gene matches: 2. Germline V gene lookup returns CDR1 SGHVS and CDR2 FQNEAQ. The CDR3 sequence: CASSLEQGYTEAFF. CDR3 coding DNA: TGTGCCAGCAGCTTAGAACAGGGGTACACTGAAGCTTTCTTT.

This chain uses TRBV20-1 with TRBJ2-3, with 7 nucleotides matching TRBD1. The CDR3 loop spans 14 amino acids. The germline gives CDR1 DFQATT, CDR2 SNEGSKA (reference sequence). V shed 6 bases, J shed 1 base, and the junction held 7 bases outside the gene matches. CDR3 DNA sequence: TGCAGTGCGCCGACAGGGACGGGCACAGATACGCAGTATTTT. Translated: CSAPTGTGTDTQYF.

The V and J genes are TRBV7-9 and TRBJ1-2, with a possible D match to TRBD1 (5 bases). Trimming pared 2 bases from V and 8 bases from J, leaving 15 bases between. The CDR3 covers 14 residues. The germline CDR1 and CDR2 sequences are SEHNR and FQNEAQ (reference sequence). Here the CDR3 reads CASSLSAGPRGYTF. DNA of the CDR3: TGTGCCAGCAGCTTATCGGCAGGGCCTAGGGGCTACACCTTC.

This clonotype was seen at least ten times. In nucleotides, the CDR3 is TGCGCCAGCAGCTTGGACCCAGGGGTTAGGAATGAGCAGTTCTTC. Residues: CASSLDPGVRNEQFF. V gene TRBV5-1 combines with J gene TRBJ2-1; D might be TRBD1 (6 bases). Per germline, CDR1 SGHRS and CDR2 YFSETQ. Between the trimmed V and J ends, which lost 0 bases and 7 bases, there was a span of 14 bases. The CDR3 loop spans 15 amino acids.

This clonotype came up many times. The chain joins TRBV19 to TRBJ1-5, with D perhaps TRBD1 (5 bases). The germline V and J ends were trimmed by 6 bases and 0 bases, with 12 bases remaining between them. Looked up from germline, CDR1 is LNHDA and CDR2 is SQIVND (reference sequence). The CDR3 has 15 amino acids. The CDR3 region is CASRETADSNQPQHF. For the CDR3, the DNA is TGTGCCAGTAGGGAGACAGCCGATAGCAATCAGCCCCAGCATTTT. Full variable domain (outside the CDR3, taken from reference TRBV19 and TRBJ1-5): DGGITQSPKYLFRKEGQNVTLSCEQNLNHDAMYWYRQDPGQGLRLIYYSQIVNDFQKGDIAEGYSVSREKKESFPLTVTSAQKNPTAFYLCASRETADSNQPQHFGDGTRLSIL.

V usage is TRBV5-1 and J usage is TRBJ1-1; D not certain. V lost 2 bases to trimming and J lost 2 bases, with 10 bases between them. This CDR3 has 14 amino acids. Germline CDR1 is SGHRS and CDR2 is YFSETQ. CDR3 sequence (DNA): TGCGCCAGCAGCTTAATGAATATAAACACTGAAGCTTTCTTT. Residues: CASSLMNINTEAFF.

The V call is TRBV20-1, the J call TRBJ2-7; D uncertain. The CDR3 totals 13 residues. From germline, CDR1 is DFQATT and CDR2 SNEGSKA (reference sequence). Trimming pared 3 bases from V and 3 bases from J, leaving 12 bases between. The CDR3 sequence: CSASHPSGYEQYF. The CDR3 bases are TGCAGTGCTAGCCATCCGTCGGGCTACGAGCAGTACTTC.

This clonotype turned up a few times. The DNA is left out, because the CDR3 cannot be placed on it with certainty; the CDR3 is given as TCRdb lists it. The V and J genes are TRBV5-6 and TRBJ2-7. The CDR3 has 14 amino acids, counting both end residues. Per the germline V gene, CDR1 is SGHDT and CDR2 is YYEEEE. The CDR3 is CASSFLSLDYEQYF.

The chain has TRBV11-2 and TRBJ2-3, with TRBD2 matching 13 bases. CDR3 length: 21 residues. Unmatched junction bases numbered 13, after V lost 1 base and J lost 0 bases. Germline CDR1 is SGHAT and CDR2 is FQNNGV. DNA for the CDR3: TGTGCCAGCAGCTTAGTGGTGCCGGGACTAGCGGGATTCGCTAGCACAGATACGCAGTATTTT. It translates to CASSLVVPGLAGFASTDTQYF.

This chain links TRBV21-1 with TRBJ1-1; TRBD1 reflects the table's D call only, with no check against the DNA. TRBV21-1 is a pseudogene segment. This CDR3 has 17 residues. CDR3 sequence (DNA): TGTGCCAGCAGAAAACTGGAACAGGGGCACATGAACACTGAAGCTTTCTTT. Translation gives CASRKLEQGHMNTEAFF.

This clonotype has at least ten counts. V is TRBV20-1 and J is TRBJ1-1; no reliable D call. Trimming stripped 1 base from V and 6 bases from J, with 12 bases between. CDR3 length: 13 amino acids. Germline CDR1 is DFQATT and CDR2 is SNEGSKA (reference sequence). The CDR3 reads CSARAPGEAEAFF. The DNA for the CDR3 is TGCAGTGCTAGAGCTCCTGGGGAGGCTGAAGCTTTCTTT.

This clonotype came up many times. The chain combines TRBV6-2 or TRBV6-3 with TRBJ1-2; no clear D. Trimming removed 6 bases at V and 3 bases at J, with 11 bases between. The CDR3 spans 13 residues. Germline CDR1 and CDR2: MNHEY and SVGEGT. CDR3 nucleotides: TGTGCCAGCAGCGAGCTGCAGTACTATGGCTACACCTTC. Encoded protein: CASSELQYYGYTF.

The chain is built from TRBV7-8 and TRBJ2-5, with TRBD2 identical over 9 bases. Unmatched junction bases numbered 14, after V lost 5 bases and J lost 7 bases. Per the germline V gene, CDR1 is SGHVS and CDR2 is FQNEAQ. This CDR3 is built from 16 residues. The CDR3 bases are TGTGCCAGCAGCCCGGGGGAGACTAGCGGCGGTGGGACCCAGTACTTC. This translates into CASSPGETSGGGTQYF.

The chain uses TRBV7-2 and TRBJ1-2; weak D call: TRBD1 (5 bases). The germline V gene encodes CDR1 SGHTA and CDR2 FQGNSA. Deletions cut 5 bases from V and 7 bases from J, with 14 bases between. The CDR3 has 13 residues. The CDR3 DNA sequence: TGTGCCAGCAGCCTTCAGGGAGCTGGTGGCTACACCTTC. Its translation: CASSLQGAGGYTF.

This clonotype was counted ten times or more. CDR3 protein: CATSDPGMGTEAFF. CDR3 nucleotides: TGTGCCACCAGTGACCCAGGGATGGGCACTGAAGCTTTCTTT. The chain couples TRBV24-1 to TRBJ1-1; perhaps TRBD1 as D (5 bases). This CDR3 region has 14 residues. Germline V gene lookup returns CDR1 KGHDR and CDR2 SFDVKD. V was shortened by 4 bases and J by 4 bases, with 12 bases between the two germline ends.

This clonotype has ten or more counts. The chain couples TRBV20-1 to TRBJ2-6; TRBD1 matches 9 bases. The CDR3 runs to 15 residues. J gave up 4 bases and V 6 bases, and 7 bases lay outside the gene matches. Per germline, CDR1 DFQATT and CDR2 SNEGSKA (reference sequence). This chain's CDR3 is CSARTGVTGANVLTF. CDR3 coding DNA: TGCAGTGCCCGGACAGGGGTAACCGGGGCCAACGTCCTGACTTTC.

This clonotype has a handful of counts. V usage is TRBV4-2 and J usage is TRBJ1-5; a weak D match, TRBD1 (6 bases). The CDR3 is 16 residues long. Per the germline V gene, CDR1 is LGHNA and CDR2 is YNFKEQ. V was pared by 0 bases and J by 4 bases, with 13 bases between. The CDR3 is CASSQDLWQGNQPQHF. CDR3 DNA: TGTGCCAGCAGCCAAGATTTGTGGCAGGGGAATCAGCCCCAGCATTTT.

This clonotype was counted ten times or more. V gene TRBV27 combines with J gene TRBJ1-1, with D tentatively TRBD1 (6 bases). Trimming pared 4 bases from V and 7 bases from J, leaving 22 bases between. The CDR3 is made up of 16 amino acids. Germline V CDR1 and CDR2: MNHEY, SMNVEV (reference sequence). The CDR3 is CASSYLPGGQGGEAFF. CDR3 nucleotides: TGTGCCAGCAGTTATCTGCCAGGAGGTCAAGGGGGTGAAGCTTTCTTT.

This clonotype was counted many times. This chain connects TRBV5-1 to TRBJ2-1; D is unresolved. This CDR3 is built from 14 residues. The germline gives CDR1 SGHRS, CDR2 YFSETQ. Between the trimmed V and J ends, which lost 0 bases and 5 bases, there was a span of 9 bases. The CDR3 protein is CASSLGSQHNEQFF. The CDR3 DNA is TGCGCCAGCAGCTTGGGTAGTCAGCACAATGAGCAGTTCTTC.